These 22 T cell receptor beta chains were all obtained from the same sample, sequenced in a study of T cell changes during pregnancy in multiple sclerosis. Method: immunoSEQ multiplex PCR; TCRdb's copy keeps in-frame clones and lacks some. The sample contains tens of thousands of clones, about 91% of which appear only once. Specimen: CD8+ T cells from peripheral blood mononuclear cells, collected before pregnancy. Every receptor here comes from a female donor with multiple sclerosis, enrolled in a pregnancy study.

This clone was recorded only once. The chain couples TRBV29-1 to TRBJ1-1; TRBD1 aligns across 7 bases. Germline V gives CDR1 SQVTM, CDR2 ANQGSEA. This CDR3 comprises 15 residues. The V gene end was trimmed by 3 bases and the J gene end by 1 base; junction bases not matched to a gene: 8. CDR3 DNA: TGCAGCGTTGAGCCCATACAGGGGCCGAACACTGAAGCTTTCTTT. Translation gives CSVEPIQGPNTEAFF.

The chain recombines TRBV19 with TRBJ1-2; D perhaps matches TRBD1 (6 bases). Germline V gene lookup returns CDR1 LNHDA and CDR2 SQIVND (reference sequence). The CDR3 contains 11 residues. Trimming stripped 11 bases from V and 7 bases from J, with 14 bases between. This chain's CDR3 is CAGGTGLGYTF. As DNA, the CDR3 is TGTGCCGGAGGCACAGGGCTTGGCTACACCTTC.

This rearrangement joins TRBV10-1 to TRBJ2-3; D might be TRBD1 (6 bases). Trimming left V 6 bases short and J 3 bases short, with 10 bases between. Germline V gene sequence: CDR1 WNHNN, CDR2 SYGVQD (reference sequence). The CDR3 runs 13 residues. DNA of the CDR3: TGCGCCAGCAGCGTGACAGGAACAGATACGCAGTATTTT. Amino acid sequence: CASSVTGTDTQYF.

This clone was seen a handful of times. The rearrangement links TRBV5-8 to TRBJ1-5; 8 positions match TRBD1. CDR1 and CDR2 from the germline V gene are SGHTS and YDEGEE. After removal of 0 bases from V and 6 bases from J, the junction contained 8 bases not matched to a gene. The CDR3 covers 16 residues. This CDR3 reads CASSLGDRGRTQPQHF. In nucleotides, the CDR3 is TGTGCCAGCAGCTTGGGAGACAGGGGACGGACTCAGCCCCAGCATTTT.

Only a few counts were recorded for this clone. This chain joins TRBV7-9 and TRBJ2-5, with 7 positions matching TRBD1. V lost 4 bases to trimming and J lost 5 bases; unmatched junction nucleotides: 7. The length of the CDR3 is 14 residues. CDR1 is SEHNR and CDR2 is FQNEAQ in the germline V gene (reference sequence). CDR3: CASSWGQLRETQYF. CDR3 sequence (DNA): TGTGCCAGCAGCTGGGGACAGTTGAGGGAGACCCAGTACTTC.

The V call is TRBV9, the J call TRBJ2-1, with TRBD2 matching over 8 bases. J lost 2 bases, V lost 3 bases, and 1 base had no gene match. The germline V gene has CDR1 SGDLS and CDR2 YYNGEE. CDR3 length equals 14 residues. DNA of the CDR3: TGTGCCAGCAGCGCGGGGGGGGCCTACAATGAGCAGTTCTTC. This sequence encodes CASSAGGAYNEQFF.

The J gene is TRBJ2-7, the V gene TRBV11-2, with D possibly TRBD2 on 6 matching bases. The CDR3 runs 15 residues. V was pared by 6 bases and J by 0 bases, with 15 bases between. Germline CDR1 and CDR2: SGHAT and FQNNGV. DNA for the CDR3: TGTGCCAGCAGTTGGTTCGGCGGGGACTCCTACGAGCAGTACTTC. Residues: CASSWFGGDSYEQYF.

The V and J genes are TRBV7-8 and TRBJ1-1; D is unclear. Trimming stripped 1 base from V and 1 base from J, with 7 bases between. The CDR3 totals 14 residues. Germline V lookup: CDR1 SGHVS, CDR2 FQNEAQ. CDR3 nucleotides: TGTGCCAGCAGCTTAGGTGGTAGGAACACTGAAGCTTTCTTT. The encoded protein is CASSLGGRNTEAFF.

The CDR3 DNA sequence: TGTGCCAGCAGCACATGGGAGTCGTCCGAAACCGGGGAGCTGTTTTTT. Protein product: CASSTWESSETGELFF. The V and J genes are TRBV7-3 and TRBJ2-2, with D possibly TRBD2 on 5 matching bases. Germline lookup yields CDR1 SGHTA and CDR2 FQGTGA. V shed 5 bases and J shed 5 bases, with 18 bases lying between them. This CDR3 comprises 16 residues.

The rearrangement uses TRBV9 and TRBJ2-5; D might be TRBD1 (5 bases). The germline V gene encodes CDR1 SGDLS and CDR2 YYNGEE. The CDR3 is 14 amino acids. V was shortened by 0 bases and J by 5 bases, with 11 bases between the two germline ends. The CDR3 loop is CASSVDGAIETQYF. For the CDR3, the DNA is TGTGCCAGCAGCGTAGATGGGGCGATCGAGACCCAGTACTTC.

This clone was found once. The J gene is TRBJ2-1, the V gene TRBV20-1; D uncertain. V lost 1 base and J 7 bases, leaving 2 bases between the germline ends. This CDR3 has 10 residues. Germline V gene lookup returns CDR1 DFQATT and CDR2 SNEGSKA (reference sequence). The CDR3 bases are TGCAGTGCTAGAGTAAATGAGCAGTTCTTC. Its translation is CSARVNEQFF.

This clone was detected a few times. The J gene is TRBJ1-5, the V gene TRBV19; D remains ambiguous. This CDR3 region has 15 residues. V lost 0 bases and J 3 bases, leaving 9 bases between the germline ends. CDR1 is LNHDA and CDR2 is SQIVND in the germline V gene (reference sequence). In nucleotides, the CDR3 is TGTGCCAGTAGTATAGATCTCGAGGTCAATCAGCCCCAGCATTTT. Translation: CASSIDLEVNQPQHF.

The rearrangement joins TRBV14 to TRBJ2-7, with 7 bases that match TRBD2. V trimming: 0 bases; J trimming: 7 bases; junction bases outside the gene matches: 12. The germline V gene has CDR1 SGHDN and CDR2 FVKESK. The CDR3 extends over 16 amino acids. CDR3 loop: CASSQEGGTNPGEQYF. Here the CDR3 DNA reads TGTGCCAGCAGCCAAGAGGGGGGGACCAACCCCGGGGAGCAGTACTTC. Together with reference TRBV14 and TRBJ2-7, the CDR3 gives the full variable domain: EAGVTQFPSHSVIEKGQTVTLRCDPISGHDNLYWYRRVMGKEIKFLLHFVKESKQDESGMPNNRFLAERTGGTYSTLKVQPAELEDSGVYFCASSQEGGTNPGEQYFGPGTRLTVT.

The rearrangement uses TRBV6-4 and TRBJ1-5; maybe TRBD1 (6 bases). Trimming removed 4 bases from V and 4 bases from J, with 8 bases in between. The germline V gene encodes CDR1 MRHNA and CDR2 SNTAGT. The CDR3 sequence is 13 residues long. The CDR3 region has the DNA TGTGCCAGCAGTGCAGGGGCGAATCAGCCCCAGCATTTT. Protein sequence: CASSAGANQPQHF.

This chain uses TRBV5-6 with TRBJ2-5; 7 nucleotides align to TRBD1. The trim removed 0 bases at V and 2 bases at J, leaving 4 bases unmatched. The CDR3 consists of 15 residues. Germline assignment: CDR1 SGHDT and CDR2 YYEEEE. In nucleotides, the CDR3 is TGTGCCAGCAGCTTGGGTGGGACAGTTCAAGAGACCCAGTACTTC. This encodes CASSLGGTVQETQYF.

This chain links TRBV9 with TRBJ2-3, with TRBD2 matching over 7 bases. The CDR3 consists of 15 residues. Trimming cost V 6 bases and J 4 bases; bases outside gene matches: 11. Germline V gene lookup returns CDR1 SGDLS and CDR2 YYNGEE. In nucleotides, the CDR3 is TGTGCCAGCACCCCTCAAGCGGGGTTGTCAGATACGCAGTATTTT. This translates into CASTPQAGLSDTQYF.

The CDR3 sequence is CASRYSHEQFF. CDR3 in DNA: TGTGCCAGCAGATATAGCCATGAGCAGTTCTTC. The V and J genes are TRBV6-5 and TRBJ2-1, with no clear D. The germline CDR1 and CDR2 sequences are MNHEY and SVGAGI. The CDR3 is made up of 11 amino acids. V dropped 6 bases and J dropped 8 bases, with 8 bases sitting between them.

The rearrangement uses TRBV5-6 and TRBJ2-2; 7 nucleotides match TRBD1. The trim removed 5 bases at V and 6 bases at J, leaving 4 bases unmatched. The germline CDR1 and CDR2 sequences are SGHDT and YYEEEE. This CDR3 region has 13 residues. CDR3 DNA: TGTGCCAGCAGTTTCCAGGGGGCCGGGGAGCTGTTTTTT. This codes for CASSFQGAGELFF.

This clone was detected only a few times. CDR3: CASSFLDSLYFF. The DNA for the CDR3 is TGTGCCAGCAGCTTCCTGGACAGCCTTTACTTCTTT. The genes are TRBV7-9 and TRBJ1-1; weak D call: TRBD1 (6 bases). Germline CDR1 is SEHNR and CDR2 is FQNEAQ (reference sequence). The CDR3 has 12 amino acids. The ends were cut back, 3 bases at V and 14 bases at J, with 16 bases in the middle.

This clone occurred once. The V and J genes are TRBV30 and TRBJ2-3; D is perhaps TRBD1 (5 bases). The CDR3 sequence is 14 residues long. V was pared by 1 base and J by 0 bases, with 8 bases between. Germline V lookup: CDR1 GTSNPN, CDR2 SVGIG (reference sequence). The CDR3 spells CAWSDTGSTDTQYF. The CDR3 coding sequence is TGTGCCTGGAGTGACACAGGTAGCACAGATACGCAGTATTTT.

The chain recombines TRBV5-8 with TRBJ2-7; 8 bases are shared with TRBD1. The junction had 6 bases not matched to a gene; V was cut back by 6 bases and J by 1 base. CDR1 is SGHTS, CDR2 YDEGEE, per germline. The CDR3 consists of 14 residues. CDR3 in amino acids: CASIFGDRSYEQYF. For the CDR3, the DNA is TGTGCCAGCATTTTTGGGGACAGGTCCTACGAGCAGTACTTC.

This clone was seen a single time. The chain recombines TRBV28 with TRBJ2-6; perhaps TRBD2 as D (7 bases). Trimming took off 5 bases at V and 1 base at J, with 9 bases between the two ends. There are 15 residues in the CDR3. In germline, CDR1 is MDHEN, CDR2 SYDVKM. CDR3 nucleotide sequence: TGTGCCAGCAGTGGGAGGGGGTCTGGGGCCAACGTCCTGACTTTC. This sequence encodes CASSGRGSGANVLTF.